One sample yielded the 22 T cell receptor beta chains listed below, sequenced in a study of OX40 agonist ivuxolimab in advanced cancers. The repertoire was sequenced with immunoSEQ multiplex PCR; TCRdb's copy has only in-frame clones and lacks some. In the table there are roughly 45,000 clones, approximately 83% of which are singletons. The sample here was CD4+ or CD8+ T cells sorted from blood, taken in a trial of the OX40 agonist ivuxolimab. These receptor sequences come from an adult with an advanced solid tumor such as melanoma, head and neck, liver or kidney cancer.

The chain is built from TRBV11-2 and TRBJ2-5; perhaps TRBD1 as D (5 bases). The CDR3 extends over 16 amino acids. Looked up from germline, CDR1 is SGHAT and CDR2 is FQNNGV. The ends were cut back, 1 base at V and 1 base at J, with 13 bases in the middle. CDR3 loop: CASSLGGRVPQETQYF. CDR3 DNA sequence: TGTGCCAGCAGCTTAGGGGGCAGGGTGCCCCAAGAGACCCAGTACTTC. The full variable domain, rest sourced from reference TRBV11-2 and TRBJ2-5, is EAGVAQSPRYKIIEKRQSVAFWCNPISGHATLYWYQQILGQGPKLLIQFQNNGVVDDSQLPKDRFSAERLKGVDSTLKIQPAKLEDSAVYLCASSLGGRVPQETQYFGPGTRLLVL.

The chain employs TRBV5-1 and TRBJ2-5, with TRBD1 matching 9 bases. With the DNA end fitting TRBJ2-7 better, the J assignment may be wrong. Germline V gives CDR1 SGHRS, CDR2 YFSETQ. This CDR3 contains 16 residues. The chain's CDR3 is CASSLAGGQGSYEQYF. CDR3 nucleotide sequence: TGCGCCAGCAGCTTGGCGGGGGGACAGGGAAGCTACGAGCAGTACTTC.

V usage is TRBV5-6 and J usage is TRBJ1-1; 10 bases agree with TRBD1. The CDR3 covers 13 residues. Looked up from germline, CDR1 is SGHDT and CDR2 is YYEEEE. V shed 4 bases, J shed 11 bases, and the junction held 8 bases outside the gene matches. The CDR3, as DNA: TGTGCCAGCAGCCTGATGACAGGGGGCGCCGCTTTCTTT. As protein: CASSLMTGGAAFF.

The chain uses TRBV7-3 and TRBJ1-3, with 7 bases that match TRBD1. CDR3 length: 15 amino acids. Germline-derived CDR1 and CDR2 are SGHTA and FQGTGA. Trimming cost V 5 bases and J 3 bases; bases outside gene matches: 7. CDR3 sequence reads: CASSLDRAGGNTIYF. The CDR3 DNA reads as TGTGCCAGCAGCCTCGACAGGGCAGGTGGAAACACCATATATTTT.

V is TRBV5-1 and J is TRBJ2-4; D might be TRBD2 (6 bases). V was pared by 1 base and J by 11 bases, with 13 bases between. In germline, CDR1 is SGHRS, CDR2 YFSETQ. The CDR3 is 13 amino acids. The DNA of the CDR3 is TGCGCCAGCAGCTTGCCGGGGGACGGCCTTCAGTACTTC. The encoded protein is CASSLPGDGLQYF.

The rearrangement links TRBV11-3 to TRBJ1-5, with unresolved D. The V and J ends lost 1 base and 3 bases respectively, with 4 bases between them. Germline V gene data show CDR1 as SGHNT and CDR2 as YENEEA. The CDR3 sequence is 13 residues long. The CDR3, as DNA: TGTGCCAGCAGCTTAGCCCTCAATCAGCCCCAGCATTTT. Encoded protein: CASSLALNQPQHF.

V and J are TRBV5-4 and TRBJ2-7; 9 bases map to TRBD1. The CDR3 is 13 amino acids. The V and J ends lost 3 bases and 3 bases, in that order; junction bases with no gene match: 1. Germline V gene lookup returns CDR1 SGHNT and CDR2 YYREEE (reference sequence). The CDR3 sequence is CASSWDRDYEQYF. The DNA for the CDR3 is TGTGCCAGCAGCTGGGACAGGGACTACGAGCAGTACTTC.

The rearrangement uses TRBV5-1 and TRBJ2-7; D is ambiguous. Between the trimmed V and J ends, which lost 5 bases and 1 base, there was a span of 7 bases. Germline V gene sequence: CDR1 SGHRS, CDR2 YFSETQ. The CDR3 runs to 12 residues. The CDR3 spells CASSEQSYEQYF. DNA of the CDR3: TGCGCCAGCAGTGAACAGTCCTACGAGCAGTACTTC.

The DNA of the CDR3 is TGTGCCAGCAGCTTAGGGTCTAGCAGACGCTACAATGAGCAGTTCTTC. Amino acid sequence: CASSLGSSRRYNEQFF. The chain carries TRBV7-2 and TRBJ2-1; tentative D call: TRBD2 (5 bases). There are 16 residues in the CDR3. The germline V and J ends were trimmed by 1 base and 3 bases, with 13 bases remaining between them. Germline V gives CDR1 SGHTA, CDR2 FQGNSA.

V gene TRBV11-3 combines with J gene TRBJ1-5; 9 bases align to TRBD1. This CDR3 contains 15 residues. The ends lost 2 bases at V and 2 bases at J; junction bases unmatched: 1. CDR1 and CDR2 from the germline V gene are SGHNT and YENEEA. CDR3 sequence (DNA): TGTGCCAGCAGCTTAACAGGGGGCGGCAATCAGCCCCAGCATTTT. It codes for CASSLTGGGNQPQHF.

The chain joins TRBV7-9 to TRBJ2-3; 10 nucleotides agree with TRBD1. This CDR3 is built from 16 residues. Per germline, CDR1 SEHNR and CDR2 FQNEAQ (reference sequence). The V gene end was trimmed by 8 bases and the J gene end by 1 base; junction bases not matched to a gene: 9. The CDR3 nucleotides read TGTGCCAGCTCCCCACGGGACAGGGGAGGCACAGATACGCAGTATTTT. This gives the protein CASSPRDRGGTDTQYF.

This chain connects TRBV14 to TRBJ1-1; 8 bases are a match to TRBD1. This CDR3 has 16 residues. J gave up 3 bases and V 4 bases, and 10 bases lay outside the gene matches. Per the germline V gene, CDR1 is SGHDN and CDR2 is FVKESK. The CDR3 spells CASSRRQGNRDTEAFF. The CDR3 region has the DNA TGTGCCAGCAGCCGAAGACAGGGGAATAGGGACACTGAAGCTTTCTTT.

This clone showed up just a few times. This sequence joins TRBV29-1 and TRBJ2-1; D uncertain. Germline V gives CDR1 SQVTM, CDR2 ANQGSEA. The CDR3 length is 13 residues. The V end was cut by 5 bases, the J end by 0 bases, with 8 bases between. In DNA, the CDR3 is TGCAGCGTTCCTCACAGCTCCTACAATGAGCAGTTCTTC. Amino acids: CSVPHSSYNEQFF.

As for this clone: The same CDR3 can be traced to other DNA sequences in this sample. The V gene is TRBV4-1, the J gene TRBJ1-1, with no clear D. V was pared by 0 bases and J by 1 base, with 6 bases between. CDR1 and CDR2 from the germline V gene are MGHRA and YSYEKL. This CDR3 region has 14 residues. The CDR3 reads CASSQDARNTEAFF. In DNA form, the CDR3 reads TGCGCCAGCAGCCAAGATGCGCGGAACACTGAAGCTTTCTTT.

In DNA, the CDR3 is TGCGCCAGCAGCCGAGGGACAGGGGGCAATCAGCCCCAGCATTTT. It is translated as CASSRGTGGNQPQHF. V and J are TRBV4-1 and TRBJ1-5; TRBD1 agrees at 10 bases. The trim removed 4 bases at V and 2 bases at J, leaving 2 bases unmatched. The CDR3 length is 15 residues. Germline V gene sequence: CDR1 MGHRA, CDR2 YSYEKL.

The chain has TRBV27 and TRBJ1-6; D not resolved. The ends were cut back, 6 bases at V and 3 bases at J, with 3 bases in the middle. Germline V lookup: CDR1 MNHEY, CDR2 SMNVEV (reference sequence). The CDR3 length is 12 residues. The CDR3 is CASRDYNSPLHF. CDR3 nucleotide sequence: TGTGCCAGCAGGGACTATAATTCACCCCTCCACTTT.

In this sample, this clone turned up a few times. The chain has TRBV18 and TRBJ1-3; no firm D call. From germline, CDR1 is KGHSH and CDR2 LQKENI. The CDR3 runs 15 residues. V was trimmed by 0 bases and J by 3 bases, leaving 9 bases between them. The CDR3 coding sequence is TGTGCCAGCTCACCACCGGCCATGGTTGGAAACACCATATATTTT. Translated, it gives CASSPPAMVGNTIYF.

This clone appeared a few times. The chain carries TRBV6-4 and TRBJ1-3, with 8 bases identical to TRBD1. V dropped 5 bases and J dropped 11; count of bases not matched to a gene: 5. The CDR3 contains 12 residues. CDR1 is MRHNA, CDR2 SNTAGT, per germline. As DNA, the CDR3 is TGTGCCAGCAGTATCGGGACAGGTCCCATATATTTT. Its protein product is CASSIGTGPIYF.

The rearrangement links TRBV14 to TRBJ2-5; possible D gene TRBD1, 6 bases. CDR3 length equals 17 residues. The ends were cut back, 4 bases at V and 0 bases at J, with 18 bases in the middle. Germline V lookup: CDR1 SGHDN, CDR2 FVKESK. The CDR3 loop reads CASSLPWTAEYQETQYF. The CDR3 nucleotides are TGTGCCAGCAGCCTACCATGGACAGCTGAGTACCAAGAGACCCAGTACTTC.

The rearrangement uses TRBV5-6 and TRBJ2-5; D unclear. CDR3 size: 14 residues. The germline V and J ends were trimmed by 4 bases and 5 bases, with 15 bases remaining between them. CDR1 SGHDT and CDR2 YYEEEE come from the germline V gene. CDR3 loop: CASSPWSSRETQYF. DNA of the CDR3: TGTGCCAGCAGCCCCTGGTCTAGTCGGGAGACCCAGTACTTC.

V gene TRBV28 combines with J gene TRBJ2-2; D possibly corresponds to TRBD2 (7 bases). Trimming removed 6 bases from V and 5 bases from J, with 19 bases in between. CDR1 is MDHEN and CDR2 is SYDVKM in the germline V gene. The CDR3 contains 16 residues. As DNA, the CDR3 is TGTGCCAGCAGGTTCCCCCGGGGGGCGGTAACCGGGGAGCTGTTTTTT. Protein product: CASRFPRGAVTGELFF.

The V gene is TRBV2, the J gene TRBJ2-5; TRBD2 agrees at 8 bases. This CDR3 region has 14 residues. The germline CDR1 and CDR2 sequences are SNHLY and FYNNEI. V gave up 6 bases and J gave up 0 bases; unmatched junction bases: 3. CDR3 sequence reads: CASRKLADQETQYF. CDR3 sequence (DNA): TGTGCCAGCAGGAAACTAGCGGACCAAGAGACCCAGTACTTC.